This T cell receptor (beta chain) was obtained from a study of T cell responses to AZD1222 COVID-19 vaccine. Study results and limitations: Clonal diversity may have been underestimated, and the donors were mostly white British, with more females than males. The study sampled repertoires only after the peak T cell response.

The germline gives CDR1 LNHDA, CDR2 SQIVND (reference sequence). This CDR3 region has 11 residues. Deletions cut 7 bases from V and 1 base from J, with 3 bases between. Repertoires were generated with immunoSEQ multiplex PCR, while TCRdb's copy carries only in-frame clones and drops some. In the table there are 95,000 to 110,000 clones, 75% to 90% of which are singletons. Concerning this clone: As yet, its antigen is unknown.

The clonotype originates from an adult in good health. Sequencing was performed on peripheral blood, taken on day 0 of AZD1222 vaccination. The chain uses TRBV19 and TRBJ2-3; D call uncertain. The CDR3 bases are TGTGCCAGTACCGGCACAGATACGCAGTATTTT. It codes for CASTGTDTQYF.